The sequence of this T cell receptor beta chain was determined in a study of blood T cell repertoires in COVID-19. The data were produced by immunoSEQ multiplex PCR, yet TCRdb's version contains in-frame clones alone and is incomplete. Among 310,000 or so clones, roughly 90% were seen once, and the ten largest hold about 6%. This CDR3 is 11 amino acids long. V was shortened by 9 bases and J by 4 bases, with 7 bases between the two germline ends. Germline V gene lookup returns CDR1 LNHNV and CDR2 YYDKDF (reference sequence). The receptor was isolated from a young man who had recovered from COVID-19. The chain recombines TRBV15 with TRBJ1-5; D gene ambiguous. Sequenced material: peripheral blood. CDR3 DNA: TGTGCCACGCACCAGAATCAGCCCCAGCATTTT. This gives the protein CATHQNQPQHF.